Included here is one T cell receptor beta chain sequence, with context. Antigen unknown. One end of the junction does not line up with germline, which may come from a read error. Some clones are missing from TCRdb's copy, which holds only in-frame ones; the method was immunoSEQ multiplex PCR. The table includes 23,000 or so clones, 71% detected once. Each patient with chemo-refractory metastatic non-small-cell lung cancer was treated with focal radiation plus CTLA-4 blockade using ipilimumab. The germline gives CDR1 SNHLY, CDR2 FYNNEI. CDR3 length: 15 residues. The data were taken from a study of radiotherapy plus CTLA-4 blockade in lung cancer. Broader study findings: Blood TCR clones of tumor origin expanded after radiotherapy plus ipilimumab.

The sequencing here drew on peripheral blood, taken from a patient treated with radiotherapy plus ipilimumab. The origin of this receptor is a human donor with non-small cell lung cancer whose response to radiotherapy plus ipilimumab could not be evaluated. This chain uses TRBV2 with TRBJ1-5, with a tentative D call TRBD1 (6 bases). The CDR3 bases are TGTGCCAGCAGGGGAAGCGGGACATTCAATCAGGCCCAGCATTTT. Translated: CASRGSGTFNQAQHF. Filled out from reference TRBV2 and TRBJ1-5, the complete variable domain reads EPEVTQTPSHQVTQMGQEVILRCVPISNHLYFYWYRQILGQKVEFLVSFYNNEISEKSEIFDDQFSVERPDGSNFTLKIRSTKLEDSAMYFCASRGSGTFNQAQHFGDGTRLSIL.